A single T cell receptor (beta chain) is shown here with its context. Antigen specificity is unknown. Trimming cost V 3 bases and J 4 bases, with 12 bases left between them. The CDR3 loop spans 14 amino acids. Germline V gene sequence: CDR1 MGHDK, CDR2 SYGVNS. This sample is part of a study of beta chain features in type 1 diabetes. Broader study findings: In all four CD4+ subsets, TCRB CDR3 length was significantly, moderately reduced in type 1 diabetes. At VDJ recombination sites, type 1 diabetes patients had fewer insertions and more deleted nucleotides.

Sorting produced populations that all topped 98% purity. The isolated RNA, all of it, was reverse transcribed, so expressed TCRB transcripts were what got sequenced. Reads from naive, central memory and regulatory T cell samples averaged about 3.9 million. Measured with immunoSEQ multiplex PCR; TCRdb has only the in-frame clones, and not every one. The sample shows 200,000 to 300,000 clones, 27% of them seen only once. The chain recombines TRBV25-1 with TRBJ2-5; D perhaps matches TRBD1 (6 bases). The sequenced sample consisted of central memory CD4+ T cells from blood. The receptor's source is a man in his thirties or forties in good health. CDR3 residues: CASSDPRGRETQYF. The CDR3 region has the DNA TGTGCCAGCAGTGACCCCAGGGGAAGAGAGACCCAGTACTTC.